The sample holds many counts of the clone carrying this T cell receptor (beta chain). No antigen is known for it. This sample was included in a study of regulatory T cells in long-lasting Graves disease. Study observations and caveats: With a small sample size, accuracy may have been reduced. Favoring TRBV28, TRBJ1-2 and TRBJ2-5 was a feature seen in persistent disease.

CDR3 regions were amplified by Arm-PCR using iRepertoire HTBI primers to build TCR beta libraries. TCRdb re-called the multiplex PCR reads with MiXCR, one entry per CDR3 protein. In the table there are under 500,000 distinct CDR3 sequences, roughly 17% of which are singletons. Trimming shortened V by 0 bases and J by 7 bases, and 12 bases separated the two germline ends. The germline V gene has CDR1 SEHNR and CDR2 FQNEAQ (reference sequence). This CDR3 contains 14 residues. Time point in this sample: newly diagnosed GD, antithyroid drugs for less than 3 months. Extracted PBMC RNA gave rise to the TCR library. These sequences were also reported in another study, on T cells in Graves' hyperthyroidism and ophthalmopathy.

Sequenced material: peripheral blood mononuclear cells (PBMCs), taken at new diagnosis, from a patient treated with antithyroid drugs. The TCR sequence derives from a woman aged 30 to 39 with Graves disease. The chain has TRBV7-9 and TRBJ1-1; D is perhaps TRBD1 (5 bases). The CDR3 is CASSLARGVSEAFF. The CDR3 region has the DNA TGTGCCAGCAGCTTAGCTCGGGGGGTCAGTGAAGCTTTCTTT.